A single sample gave rise to the 3 T cell receptor beta chains below, sequenced in a study of early T cells in non-severe SARS-CoV-2 infection. TCRdb itself ran the 5' RACE reads through MiXCR, one entry per CDR3 protein. The top ten clones hold roughly 1.2% of a sample with over 50,000 distinct CDR3 sequences, about 9.3% of them seen once. Sequenced input: whole blood. Receptor source: an adult who was a healthcare worker with PCR-confirmed SARS-CoV-2 infection or an uninfected control (not recorded which).

V gene TRBV6-5 combines with J gene TRBJ1-4; D is unresolved. Trimming pared 6 bases from V and 0 bases from J, leaving 8 bases between. Germline-derived CDR1 and CDR2 are MNHEY and SVGAGI. The CDR3 is made up of 14 amino acids. The CDR3 DNA is TGTGCCAGCAGCAAGACGGCAACTAATGAAAAACTGTTTTTT. Translated: CASSKTATNEKLFF.

Only a few counts were recorded for this clonotype. The genes are TRBV4-2 and TRBJ2-2; no reliable D call. The V end lost 0 bases, the J end lost 0 bases, and 5 bases lay between the germline ends. Germline CDR1 and CDR2: LGHNA and YNFKEQ. CDR3 length equals 15 residues. This CDR3 is CASSQDRTNTGELFF. The CDR3 DNA reads as TGTGCCAGCAGCCAAGACAGGACGAACACCGGGGAGCTGTTTTTT.

The chain recombines TRBV6-2 or TRBV6-3 with TRBJ2-1; no reliable D call. The V gene's germline CDR1 is MNHEY and CDR2 SVGEGT. V was shortened by 6 bases and J by 8 bases, with 8 bases between the two germline ends. The CDR3 runs to 11 residues. Here the CDR3 DNA reads TGTGCCAGCAGCTCTCCCCATGAGCAGTTCTTC. Amino acid sequence: CASSSPHEQFF.